These 25 T cell receptor beta chains were all obtained from the same sample, sequenced in a study of identical twins. TCRdb itself ran the 5' RACE reads through MiXCR, one entry per CDR3 protein. The profile shows hundreds of thousands of distinct CDR3 sequences, 24% of them singletons. The same sample was also used in a study of T cells expressing NK-cell markers.

The sequenced sample was CD4+ T cells sorted from blood. These receptors were collected from a woman under 30 in good health.

This rearrangement joins TRBV7-8 to TRBJ2-1; possible D gene TRBD2, 6 bases. Trimming removed 6 bases from V and 7 bases from J, with 19 bases in between. CDR1 is SGHVS, CDR2 FQNEAQ, per germline. CDR3 size: 15 residues. DNA of the CDR3: TGTGCCAGCAGTCCACCCCCCCTTAGCGGTAATGAGCAGTTCTTC. Translation gives CASSPPPLSGNEQFF. Supplemented by reference TRBV7-8 and TRBJ2-1, the full variable domain reads GAGVSQSPRYKVAKRGQDVALRCDPISGHVSLFWYQQALGQGPEFLTYFQNEAQLDKSGLPSDRFFAERPEGSVSTLKIQRTQQEDSAVYLCASSPPPLSGNEQFFGPGTRLTVL.

This chain links TRBV11-2 with TRBJ2-5; the D call may be TRBD1 or TRBD2 (5 bases each). The CDR3 runs 16 residues. Germline CDR1 reads SGHAT; CDR2 reads FQNNGV. The V gene lost 2 bases and the J gene lost 0 bases, with 13 bases spanning the gap. CDR3 sequence reads: CASSLWTGTNQETQYF. The CDR3 DNA follows: TGTGCCAGCAGCTTATGGACCGGGACCAACCAAGAGACCCAGTACTTC. Full variable domain (rest looked up from reference TRBV11-2 and TRBJ2-5): EAGVAQSPRYKIIEKRQSVAFWCNPISGHATLYWYQQILGQGPKLLIQFQNNGVVDDSQLPKDRFSAERLKGVDSTLKIQPAKLEDSAVYLCASSLWTGTNQETQYFGPGTRLLVL.

This chain links TRBV6-2 or TRBV6-3 with TRBJ2-6; D is uncertain. Deletions cut 10 bases from V and 0 bases from J, with 16 bases between. CDR1 and CDR2 from the germline V gene are MNHEY and SVGEGT. The CDR3 loop spans 16 amino acids. As DNA, the CDR3 is TGTGCCACCAGATCAGGACCGCACTCTGGGGCCAACGTCCTGACTTTC. Amino acid sequence: CATRSGPHSGANVLTF.

In its sample, this clonotype was seen a few times. This chain joins TRBV20-1 and TRBJ2-7; TRBD2 is a possible D gene (6 bases). The germline V gene has CDR1 DFQATT and CDR2 SNEGSKA (reference sequence). V was trimmed by 6 bases and J by 1 base, leaving 19 bases between them. The CDR3 is made up of 15 amino acids. CDR3: CSASGLENLSYEQYF. The CDR3, as DNA: TGCAGTGCCTCGGGACTTGAAAATCTATCCTACGAGCAGTACTTC.

The sample holds a few counts of this clonotype. The rearrangement links TRBV3-1 to TRBJ2-3; no reliable D call. In germline, CDR1 is LGHDT, CDR2 YNNKEL (reference sequence). The CDR3 length is 13 residues. With 3 bases removed from V and 3 bases from J, the gap between germline ends came to 7 bases. CDR3 coding DNA: TGTGCCAGCAGCCAGCAACCGACAGATACGCAGTATTTT. This translates into CASSQQPTDTQYF.

The rearrangement links TRBV5-6 to TRBJ2-5; maybe TRBD2 (5 bases). The V end lost 5 bases, the J end lost 1 base, and 12 bases lay between the germline ends. The CDR3 is made up of 14 amino acids. Germline CDR1 SGHDT, CDR2 YYEEEE. The CDR3 nucleotides are TGTGCCAGCAGGATTCTCCGGGGCCAAGAGACCCAGTACTTC. Residues: CASRILRGQETQYF.

This clonotype showed up just a few times. J is TRBJ1-1 and V is TRBV12-3 or TRBV12-4; tentatively, D is TRBD1 (5 bases). The CDR3 length is 15 residues. Trimming took off 8 bases at V and 5 bases at J, with 21 bases between the two ends. The CDR3 is CASSMWDVRRTEAFF. CDR3 DNA: TGTGCCAGCTCTATGTGGGACGTCCGTAGGACTGAAGCTTTCTTT.

This clonotype was detected a few times. Here the CDR3 DNA reads TGTGCCAGCAGCTTAGGAGGGGGCGCGTGGTACGAGCAGTACTTC. Translation: CASSLGGGAWYEQYF. The chain recombines TRBV7-2 with TRBJ2-7, with 7 bases lining up with TRBD1. In germline, CDR1 is SGHTA, CDR2 FQGNSA. V lost 1 base to trimming and J lost 4 bases; unmatched junction nucleotides: 7. The CDR3 has 15 amino acids. The full variable domain, with the rest looked up from reference TRBV7-2 and TRBJ2-7, is GAGVSQSPSNKVTEKGKDVELRCDPISGHTALYWYRQSLGQGLEFLIYFQGNSAPDKSGLPSDRFSAERTGGSVSTLTIQRTQQEDSAVYLCASSLGGGAWYEQYFGPGTRLTVT.

The table lists this clonotype with a count of one. V gene TRBV7-2 combines with J gene TRBJ2-1; 7 bases fit TRBD1. This CDR3 has 15 residues. The V and J ends lost 5 bases and 4 bases, in that order; junction bases with no gene match: 8. Germline V gives CDR1 SGHTA, CDR2 FQGNSA. For the CDR3, the DNA is TGTGCCAGCAGCGTCCGGGACAGTAAGTACAATGAGCAGTTCTTC. Translation: CASSVRDSKYNEQFF.

This clonotype has a handful of counts. The chain combines TRBV15 with TRBJ1-2, with 7 positions matching TRBD1. Trimming took 3 bases from V and 2 from J; bases not matched to a gene: 6. CDR1 is LNHNV, CDR2 YYDKDF, per germline (reference sequence). This CDR3 is built from 15 residues. CDR3 region: CATSSVWGQNYGYTF. CDR3 DNA sequence: TGTGCCACCAGCAGTGTTTGGGGACAGAACTATGGCTACACCTTC.

The CDR3 coding sequence is TGTGCCTCCCCACGAAGACAGGGAAGGGCAGAGACCCAGTACTTC. It yields the protein CASPRRQGRAETQYF. This rearrangement joins TRBV24-1 to TRBJ2-5; TRBD1 agrees at 7 bases. This CDR3 spans 15 amino acids. Germline V lookup: CDR1 KGHDR, CDR2 SFDVKD. V lost 12 bases, J lost 4 bases, and 16 bases stayed unmatched.

The J gene is TRBJ2-5, the V gene TRBV20-1, with D possibly being TRBD2 (5 bases). The V end lost 2 bases, the J end lost 3 bases, and 19 bases lay between the germline ends. CDR3 length equals 16 residues. Germline V gives CDR1 DFQATT, CDR2 SNEGSKA (reference sequence). CDR3 protein: CSARLVSSGTEETQYF. CDR3 DNA: TGCAGTGCTAGATTGGTGAGCAGCGGCACAGAAGAGACCCAGTACTTC.

The table lists this clonotype with a few counts. The V call is TRBV12-3 or TRBV12-4, the J call TRBJ1-1, with D possibly TRBD1 on 6 matching bases. The V end lost 6 bases, the J end lost 6 bases, and 11 bases lay between the germline ends. CDR3 length: 12 amino acids. The CDR3 bases are TGTGCCAGCAGACCCGGACAGTCTGAAGCTTTCTTT. It is translated as CASRPGQSEAFF.

The rearrangement joins TRBV29-1 to TRBJ2-5; D is unresolved. The CDR3 spans 14 residues. Germline values: CDR1 SQVTM, CDR2 ANQGSEA. Between the trimmed V and J ends, which lost 7 bases and 4 bases, there was a span of 19 bases. The CDR3 DNA is TGCAGCGCCCCGTCCAACCAGCGAGGAGAGACCCAGTACTTC. It specifies CSAPSNQRGETQYF.

This clonotype was detected only a few times. The V call is TRBV12-3 or TRBV12-4, the J call TRBJ2-1, with a weak D call TRBD2 (6 bases). V lost 5 bases, J lost 3 bases, and 14 bases lay in between. This CDR3 is built from 15 residues. The CDR3 region has the DNA TGTGCCAGCAGTCCCCAAGGGACTGACTACAATGAGCAGTTCTTC. Encoded protein: CASSPQGTDYNEQFF.

The chain employs TRBV27 and TRBJ1-5; D is possibly TRBD1 (5 bases). The V end was cut by 4 bases, the J end by 0 bases, with 10 bases between. Looked up from germline, CDR1 is MNHEY and CDR2 is SMNVEV (reference sequence). This CDR3 is 15 amino acids long. DNA of the CDR3: TGTGCCAGCAGTTCAACCGGGGCTAGCAATCAGCCCCAGCATTTT. This translates into CASSSTGASNQPQHF.

The rearrangement links TRBV27 to TRBJ2-1; 11 bases align to TRBD2. The CDR3 has 16 amino acids. Germline CDR1 and CDR2: MNHEY and SMNVEV (reference sequence). Unmatched junction bases numbered 6, after V lost 3 bases and J lost 5 bases. Here the CDR3 DNA reads TGTGCCAGCAGTTTTCTAGCGGGAGGCAAACACAATGAGCAGTTCTTC. Protein product: CASSFLAGGKHNEQFF.

J is TRBJ2-1 and V is TRBV29-1, with no clear D. Germline values: CDR1 SQVTM, CDR2 ANQGSEA. V was trimmed by 2 bases and J by 4 bases, leaving 18 bases between them. The CDR3 sequence is 16 residues long. As DNA, the CDR3 is TGCAGCGTTGAATGGCCCGCGCCTAAAGGGTACAATGAGCAGTTCTTC. Translating it yields CSVEWPAPKGYNEQFF.

This clonotype was detected a few times. The rearrangement joins TRBV2 to TRBJ2-4, with D possibly being TRBD1 or TRBD2 (5 bases each). Germline loops: CDR1 SNHLY, CDR2 FYNNEI. Trimming removed 7 bases from V and 5 bases from J, with 12 bases in between. This CDR3 spans 13 amino acids. CDR3 nucleotides: TGTGCCAGCACCCGGGACGGTGAAAACATTCAGTACTTC. Its translation is CASTRDGENIQYF.

This clonotype was seen more than once but under ten times. This chain links TRBV5-1 with TRBJ1-5, with a tentative D call TRBD1 (6 bases). Germline CDR1 and CDR2: SGHRS and YFSETQ. There are 15 residues in the CDR3. Trimming took off 1 base at V and 11 bases at J, with 19 bases between the two ends. The CDR3 sequence: CASSLIPGGIRSQHF. The CDR3 DNA sequence: TGCGCCAGCAGCTTGATTCCGGGGGGCATCAGGTCCCAGCATTTT.

The rearrangement links TRBV18 to TRBJ2-4; D is possibly TRBD2 (5 bases). Trimming pared 5 bases from V and 8 bases from J, leaving 13 bases between. Germline loops: CDR1 KGHSH, CDR2 LQKENI. The length of the CDR3 is 13 residues. The CDR3 nucleotides read TGTGCCAGCTCAACCCCTTTGAGGGACATTCAGTACTTC. Protein product: CASSTPLRDIQYF. Variable domain in full (rest from reference TRBV18 and TRBJ2-4): NAGVMQNPRHLVRRRGQEARLRCSPMKGHSHVYWYRQLPEEGLKFMVYLQKENIIDESGMPKERFSAEFPKEGPSILRIQQVVRGDSAAYFCASSTPLRDIQYFGAGTRLSVL.

The chain couples TRBV20-1 to TRBJ2-1; D is unresolved. The germline V gene has CDR1 DFQATT and CDR2 SNEGSKA (reference sequence). The CDR3 loop spans 14 amino acids. V was cut by 2 bases and J by 3 bases, with 11 bases left in between. The chain's CDR3 is CSARRATSYNEQFF. As DNA, the CDR3 is TGCAGTGCTAGACGAGCTACGAGCTACAATGAGCAGTTCTTC.

This clonotype was picked up a small number of times. This sequence joins TRBV7-2 and TRBJ2-5, with TRBD2 as a possible D gene (5 bases). This CDR3 region has 15 residues. Trimming removed 1 base at V and 5 bases at J, with 14 bases between. The germline gives CDR1 SGHTA, CDR2 FQGNSA. As DNA, the CDR3 is TGTGCCAGCAGCTTAGGTGGGAGCGTCCGCGAGACCCAGTACTTC. It specifies CASSLGGSVRETQYF.

The chain joins TRBV20-1 to TRBJ1-1, with 7 nucleotides matching TRBD1. From germline, CDR1 is DFQATT and CDR2 SNEGSKA (reference sequence). The V gene end was trimmed by 6 bases and the J gene end by 2 bases; junction bases not matched to a gene: 9. The CDR3 has 14 amino acids. The CDR3 spells CSAIPGTANTEAFF. In nucleotides, the CDR3 is TGCAGTGCCATACCTGGGACAGCTAACACTGAAGCTTTCTTT.

The chain joins TRBV10-1 to TRBJ2-2; D gene uncertain. V was pared by 6 bases and J by 8 bases, with 19 bases between. The CDR3 length is 15 residues. Germline V gene lookup returns CDR1 WNHNN and CDR2 SYGVQD (reference sequence). The DNA of the CDR3 is TGCGCCAGCAGCGACTCCTGGCACGGCCAAGGGGAGCTGTTTTTT. This codes for CASSDSWHGQGELFF.